This TCR beta chain emerged from a study of T cell repertoires in cytomegalovirus infection. Background on the study: CMV infection together with matching HLA type was indicated by public TCR beta signatures.

Whole-study findings and limits: Within the response measured ex vivo, HLA-C-restricted CMV-specific TCR beta clonotypes were dominant. Identification of carriers of CMV plus the relevant HLA was performed using cumulative public TCR beta family frequency.

Germline loops: CDR1 DFQATT, CDR2 SNEGSKA (reference sequence). The CDR3 runs 15 residues. V was cut by 3 bases and J by 4 bases, with 15 bases left in between. TCRdb re-analysed the reads in MiXCR, keeping a single row per CDR3 protein. The sample carries some 800,000 distinct CDR3 sequences, around a third recorded once. Concerning this clonotype: No antigen is known for it.

This receptor was obtained from a human donor in good health (CMV status not recorded). Some clones in this sample may be carry-over from other donors' samples. The chain combines TRBV20-1 with TRBJ1-4; D call uncertain. Sequences were derived from cultured CD8+ T cells from PBMCs, sampled from culture after CMV antigen stimulation. The DNA for the CDR3 is TGCAGTGCTAGGATAGGGCCCCTACATAATGAAAAACTGTTTTTT. It specifies CSARIGPLHNEKLFF.